These 26 T cell receptor beta chains came from one sample sequenced in a study of cytomegalovirus exposure and HLA in healthy donors. Researchers ran the PCR with 60 Vbeta and 13 Jbeta primers. This table comes from immunoSEQ multiplex PCR, and its TCRdb copy is limited to in-frame clones, with some not included. The sample carries approximately 110,000 clones, over 12% recorded once. The sample was PBMCs. The receptors come from a female donor in good health and CMV-seronegative.

This clone was seen a few times. The V gene is TRBV19, the J gene TRBJ1-2; D is unresolved. CDR3 size: 14 residues. The ends were cut back, 4 bases at V and 2 bases at J, with 11 bases in the middle. Germline CDR1 LNHDA, CDR2 SQIVND (reference sequence). This CDR3 is CASSSTITNYGYTF. In DNA form, the CDR3 reads TGTGCCAGTAGTAGCACAATCACCAACTATGGCTACACCTTC.

This clone was counted between two and nine times. This rearrangement joins TRBV14 to TRBJ2-1; 9 bases agree with TRBD2. The ends lost 8 bases at V and 4 bases at J; junction bases unmatched: 6. CDR1 is SGHDN, CDR2 FVKESK, per germline. This CDR3 has 14 amino acids. This chain's CDR3 is CASGPTSGYNEQFF. The CDR3 DNA follows: TGTGCCAGCGGACCGACTAGCGGTTACAATGAGCAGTTCTTC.

This clone has just a few counts. The chain links TRBV19 to TRBJ2-1; 10 bases align to TRBD2. J gave up 3 bases and V 8 bases, and 7 bases lay outside the gene matches. Germline V lookup: CDR1 LNHDA, CDR2 SQIVND (reference sequence). This CDR3 is 15 amino acids long. The CDR3 here is CASEREGRGYNEQFF. The CDR3 coding sequence is TGTGCCAGTGAGCGGGAGGGCCGAGGCTACAATGAGCAGTTCTTC.

This chain uses TRBV4-2 with TRBJ2-4; 9 bases map to TRBD1. Trimming took 0 bases from V and 9 from J; bases not matched to a gene: 12. This CDR3 comprises 17 residues. From germline, CDR1 is LGHNA and CDR2 YNFKEQ. This CDR3 reads CASSQEKVTGGRGIQYF. The CDR3 bases are TGTGCCAGCAGCCAAGAGAAGGTGACAGGGGGTCGGGGCATTCAGTACTTC.

The V call is TRBV5-8, the J call TRBJ2-1; 11 bases match TRBD2. Per the germline V gene, CDR1 is SGHTS and CDR2 is YDEGEE. Germline trimming cut 5 bases from V and 3 bases from J; bases unmatched to any gene: 4. CDR3 length: 15 amino acids. CDR3 loop: CASSSGTSGYNEQFF. The CDR3 DNA sequence: TGTGCCAGCAGTTCCGGGACTAGCGGCTACAATGAGCAGTTCTTC.

The rearrangement joins TRBV7-2 to TRBJ2-5; 7 bases match TRBD1. The ends lost 5 bases at V and 13 bases at J; junction bases unmatched: 7. CDR3 size: 11 residues. Germline CDR1 is SGHTA and CDR2 is FQGNSA. The DNA of the CDR3 is TGTGCCAGCAGCATTAGGGACAGCCCGTACTTC. Its translation is CASSIRDSPYF.

This clone showed up just a few times. The chain carries TRBV19 and TRBJ1-1, with D unresolved. Trimming removed 2 bases from V and 4 bases from J, with 5 bases in between. CDR3 length: 12 amino acids. Per germline, CDR1 LNHDA and CDR2 SQIVND (reference sequence). The CDR3 bases are TGTGCCAGTAGTATATACGGCACTGAAGCTTTCTTT. It encodes CASSIYGTEAFF.

This clone has a handful of counts. V gene TRBV27 combines with J gene TRBJ2-1, with 7 bases fitting TRBD2. Looked up from germline, CDR1 is MNHEY and CDR2 is SMNVEV (reference sequence). V lost 5 bases to trimming and J lost 12 bases; unmatched junction nucleotides: 13. The CDR3 extends over 14 amino acids. Written as DNA, the CDR3 is TGTGCCAGCAGTCCCTTCGGGGGAGGGGAGGGGCAGTTCTTC. It translates to CASSPFGGGEGQFF.

This chain uses TRBV15 with TRBJ2-7; no clear D. Trimming cost V 0 bases and J 1 base, with 4 bases left between them. The CDR3 is 13 residues long. CDR1 LNHNV and CDR2 YYDKDF come from the germline V gene (reference sequence). This CDR3 reads CATSRDSSYEQYF. CDR3 DNA: TGTGCCACCAGCAGAGACAGTTCCTACGAGCAGTACTTC.

This CDR3 reads CASSLVRDRAAHEQFF. CDR3 sequence (DNA): TGTGCCAGCAGCTTAGTCCGGGACAGGGCTGCCCATGAGCAGTTCTTC. The J gene is TRBJ2-1, the V gene TRBV7-8; 9 bases map to TRBD1. The CDR3 is made up of 16 amino acids. Germline lookup yields CDR1 SGHVS and CDR2 FQNEAQ. V shed 1 base and J 8 bases; nucleotides not matched to a gene: 9.

This clone appeared a few times. The chain joins TRBV4-3 to TRBJ1-1; D is perhaps TRBD1 (6 bases). Looked up from germline, CDR1 is LGHNA and CDR2 is YSLEER. Trimming took 1 base from V and 7 from J, leaving 16 bases between them. This CDR3 region has 15 residues. The CDR3 region is CASSQGGHGQGEAFF. The CDR3 DNA follows: TGCGCCAGCAGCCAAGGGGGGCACGGGCAGGGTGAAGCTTTCTTT.

The V and J genes are TRBV5-8 and TRBJ1-1; D perhaps matches TRBD1 (6 bases). The V gene lost 2 bases and the J gene lost 7 bases, with 21 bases spanning the gap. Per germline, CDR1 SGHTS and CDR2 YDEGEE. The CDR3 consists of 16 residues. CDR3 in DNA: TGTGCCAGCAGCTTCCCCCGCGACAGGCCCAATTTTGAAGCTTTCTTT. This codes for CASSFPRDRPNFEAFF. Full variable domain (rest looked up from reference TRBV5-8 and TRBJ1-1): EAGVTQSPTHLIKTRGQQATLRCSPISGHTSVYWYQQALGLGLQFLLWYDEGEERNRGNFPPRFSGRQFPNYSSELNVNALELEDSALYLCASSFPRDRPNFEAFFGQGTRLTVV.

This clone was seen more than once but under ten times. The chain joins TRBV2 to TRBJ1-6; 10 bases are shared with TRBD1. The trim removed 2 bases at V and 9 bases at J, leaving 10 bases unmatched. Looked up from germline, CDR1 is SNHLY and CDR2 is FYNNEI. The CDR3 covers 17 residues. The CDR3 here is CASSEPLPGQGSSPLHF. CDR3 coding DNA: TGTGCCAGCAGTGAACCCCTCCCGGGACAGGGGAGTTCACCCCTCCACTTT.

For this clone: An end of the junction differs from the germline gene, which may be a read error. The chain joins TRBV6-5 to TRBJ2-5; 12 nucleotides match TRBD2. The germline CDR1 and CDR2 sequences are MNHEY and SVGAGI. The CDR3 spans 14 residues. The CDR3 protein is CTSRSSGGAETQYF. In DNA form, the CDR3 reads TGTACCAGCAGATCTAGCGGGGGGGCGGAGACCCAGTACTTC.

V usage is TRBV18 and J usage is TRBJ2-7; 7 bases are shared with TRBD2. This CDR3 is 15 amino acids long. V was pared by 2 bases and J by 1 base, with 5 bases of the junction left unmatched. The V gene's germline CDR1 is KGHSH and CDR2 LQKENI. As DNA, the CDR3 is TGTGCCAGCTCACCAGCGGGAGTTGCTTCCTACGAGCAGTACTTC. As protein: CASSPAGVASYEQYF.

The chain joins TRBV2 to TRBJ2-2; TRBD2 agrees at 8 bases. This CDR3 has 16 residues. The J segment lost 4 bases and the V segment lost 2 bases, leaving 6 bases of the junction unmatched. The germline V gene has CDR1 SNHLY and CDR2 FYNNEI. The chain's CDR3 is CASSEIMLAGTGELFF. CDR3 sequence (DNA): TGTGCCAGCAGTGAAATCATGCTAGCGGGCACCGGGGAGCTGTTTTTT. Full variable domain (missing parts from reference TRBV2 and TRBJ2-2): EPEVTQTPSHQVTQMGQEVILRCVPISNHLYFYWYRQILGQKVEFLVSFYNNEISEKSEIFDDQFSVERPDGSNFTLKIRSTKLEDSAMYFCASSEIMLAGTGELFFGEGSRLTVL.

The rearrangement joins TRBV4-3 to TRBJ2-1; 10 nucleotides agree with TRBD1. In germline, CDR1 is LGHNA, CDR2 YSLEER. Trimming took 5 bases from V and 9 from J; bases not matched to a gene: 7. The CDR3 extends over 14 amino acids. The CDR3 protein is CASSGQGGSSEQFF. The CDR3 DNA reads TGCGCCAGCAGCGGACAGGGGGGAAGCAGTGAGCAGTTCTTC.

The chain has TRBV6-5 and TRBJ2-3; a possible D gene is TRBD2 (6 bases). CDR1 and CDR2 (germline): MNHEY, SVGAGI. V lost 5 bases to trimming and J lost 0 bases, with 12 bases between them. This CDR3 has 15 residues. CDR3 region: CASSPLAASTDTQYF. In DNA, the CDR3 is TGTGCCAGCAGTCCACTAGCAGCTAGCACAGATACGCAGTATTTT.

The chain employs TRBV7-9 and TRBJ2-6; 9 nucleotides line up with TRBD1. This CDR3 is 18 amino acids long. Germline values: CDR1 SEHNR, CDR2 FQNEAQ (reference sequence). V shed 7 bases, J shed 0 bases, and the junction held 10 bases outside the gene matches. CDR3 protein: CASTLPGQGNSGANVLTF. As DNA, the CDR3 is TGTGCCAGCACCCTACCGGGACAGGGCAACTCTGGGGCCAACGTCCTGACTTTC.

This clone was seen a handful of times. The genes are TRBV28 and TRBJ2-7; 7 bases align to TRBD1. Germline assignment: CDR1 MDHEN and CDR2 SYDVKM. Trimming took 8 bases from V and 2 from J; bases not matched to a gene: 3. The length of the CDR3 is 12 residues. CDR3 protein: CASRDRAYEQYF. CDR3 DNA sequence: TGTGCCAGCCGGGACAGAGCCTACGAGCAGTACTTC.

This clone occurred a few times. The chain couples TRBV7-9 to TRBJ2-7, with 12 bases aligning to TRBD2. The CDR3 is made up of 15 amino acids. Trimming cost V 5 bases and J 4 bases; bases outside gene matches: 6. CDR1 is SEHNR, CDR2 FQNEAQ, per germline (reference sequence). Written as DNA, the CDR3 is TGTGCCAGCAGCCAAGGACTAGCGGGGAGGTACGAGCAGTACTTC. This sequence encodes CASSQGLAGRYEQYF.

The chain carries TRBV19 and TRBJ1-4, with unresolved D. Trimming took off 3 bases at V and 4 bases at J, with 9 bases between the two ends. Germline V gene sequence: CDR1 LNHDA, CDR2 SQIVND (reference sequence). The CDR3 runs 14 residues. The CDR3 region has the DNA TGTGCCAGTAGTATTGGGCAGAGTAATGAAAAACTGTTTTTT. It yields the protein CASSIGQSNEKLFF. Together with reference TRBV19 and TRBJ1-4, the CDR3 gives the full variable domain: DGGITQSPKYLFRKEGQNVTLSCEQNLNHDAMYWYRQDPGQGLRLIYYSQIVNDFQKGDIAEGYSVSREKKESFPLTVTSAQKNPTAFYLCASSIGQSNEKLFFGSGTQLSVL.

This clone was detected only a few times. V and J are TRBV18 and TRBJ2-7; D not certain. The V end was cut by 2 bases, the J end by 7 bases, with 9 bases between. The CDR3 totals 12 residues. Looked up from germline, CDR1 is KGHSH and CDR2 is LQKENI. The CDR3 coding sequence is TGTGCCAGCTCACCAAATTATCGGGAGCAGTACTTC. Protein product: CASSPNYREQYF.

Only a few counts were recorded for this clone. This chain joins TRBV5-1 and TRBJ2-5, with D tentatively TRBD2 (5 bases). The CDR3 has 14 amino acids. Germline V lookup: CDR1 SGHRS, CDR2 YFSETQ. Trimming stripped 7 bases from V and 5 bases from J, with 18 bases between. CDR3 region: CASRTEFIRETQYF. The DNA for the CDR3 is TGCGCCAGCCGGACTGAGTTTATTAGGGAGACCCAGTACTTC.

Only a few counts were recorded for this clone. V and J are TRBV5-1 and TRBJ1-1; unclear D gene. Germline assignment: CDR1 SGHRS and CDR2 YFSETQ. With 4 bases removed from V and 1 base from J, the gap between germline ends came to 11 bases. This CDR3 is built from 14 residues. The CDR3 bases are TGCGCCAGCAGCGCCAGTGTTTCGAACACTGAAGCTTTCTTT. The encoded protein is CASSASVSNTEAFF. The entire variable domain, with the rest obtained from reference TRBV5-1 and TRBJ1-1, is as follows: KAGVTQTPRYLIKTRGQQVTLSCSPISGHRSVSWYQQTPGQGLQFLFEYFSETQRNKGNFPGRFSGRQFSNSRSEMNVSTLELGDSALYLCASSASVSNTEAFFGQGTRLTVV.

This clone was seen a few times. The chain combines TRBV19 with TRBJ2-5; TRBD1 agrees at 11 bases. This CDR3 has 15 residues. Germline V lookup: CDR1 LNHDA, CDR2 SQIVND (reference sequence). V shed 3 bases and J 3 bases; nucleotides not matched to a gene: 3. CDR3 sequence reads: CASSIGTGGKETQYF. Here the CDR3 DNA reads TGTGCCAGTAGTATTGGGACAGGGGGAAAAGAGACCCAGTACTTC.